This T cell receptor beta chain was profiled in a study of blood T cell repertoires in COVID-19. Across the study: Researchers got acute and convalescent COVID-19 samples from the United States, Italy and Spain. T cells, B-cell-depleted T cells, or PBMCs provided the cDNA or gDNA that served as material.

The CDR3 runs 13 residues. V lost 6 bases to trimming and J lost 7 bases, with 13 bases between them. Per the germline V gene, CDR1 is MNHEY and CDR2 is SVGEGT. Per the study methods: Amplification of reference gene primers provided the estimated nucleated cell counts. The assay was immunoSEQ multiplex PCR, and TCRdb's table has in-frame clones only and misses some. V and J calls and clone size are copied from that table; D and trimming were computed from the DNA. The sample contains around 300,000 clones, 89% of which appear only once. Sequenced sample: peripheral blood. The sequence came from a woman between 35 and 50 years old who had recovered from COVID-19. The V gene is TRBV6-2 or TRBV6-3, the J gene TRBJ2-4, with D possibly TRBD1 on 6 matching bases. The CDR3 DNA reads TGTGCCAGCAGCAGGGGTGAGAGGAACATTCAGTACTTC. It specifies CASSRGERNIQYF.